Each of the 9 T cell receptor beta chains below was sequenced from the same sample in a study of T cell responses to AZD1222 COVID-19 vaccine. Measured with immunoSEQ multiplex PCR; TCRdb has only the in-frame clones, and not every one. The sample shows about 170,000 clones, approximately 90% of them seen only once. Sequencing was performed on peripheral blood, taken on day 0 of AZD1222 vaccination. These receptors were obtained from an adult in good health.

The gene calls are TRBV6-5 and TRBJ1-1, with TRBD1 identical over 7 bases. The CDR3 length is 14 residues. Germline lookup yields CDR1 MNHEY and CDR2 SVGAGI. The ends lost 8 bases at V and 0 bases at J; junction bases unmatched: 6. The CDR3 sequence is CASFPGTVNTEAFF. For the CDR3, the DNA is TGTGCCAGCTTTCCCGGGACAGTGAACACTGAAGCTTTCTTT.

The V and J genes are TRBV10-3 and TRBJ1-1; D perhaps matches TRBD1 (5 bases). The CDR3 runs to 13 residues. Germline-derived CDR1 and CDR2 are ENHRY and SYGVKD. The V end lost 6 bases, the J end lost 1 base, and 9 bases lay between the germline ends. The CDR3 nucleotides read TGTGCCATCAGATCGACAGCGAACACTGAAGCTTTCTTT. This encodes CAIRSTANTEAFF.

This sequence joins TRBV18 and TRBJ2-1; 9 nucleotides line up with TRBD2. V trimming: 3 bases; J trimming: 4 bases; junction bases outside the gene matches: 4. In germline, CDR1 is KGHSH, CDR2 LQKENI. This CDR3 contains 15 residues. The CDR3 spells CASSPRLADYNEQFF. The CDR3 nucleotides read TGTGCCAGCTCACCCAGACTAGCGGATTACAATGAGCAGTTCTTC. Full variable domain (missing parts from reference TRBV18 and TRBJ2-1): NAGVMQNPRHLVRRRGQEARLRCSPMKGHSHVYWYRQLPEEGLKFMVYLQKENIIDESGMPKERFSAEFPKEGPSILRIQQVVRGDSAAYFCASSPRLADYNEQFFGPGTRLTVL.

CDR3 DNA: TGTGCCAGCAGCTTTATTACGGGAAGCAATGAGCAGTTCTTC. Its translation: CASSFITGSNEQFF. The rearrangement uses TRBV11-3 and TRBJ2-1; D is possibly TRBD2 (5 bases). The CDR3 extends over 14 amino acids. V lost 3 bases and J 6 bases, leaving 12 bases between the germline ends. The germline gives CDR1 SGHNT, CDR2 YENEEA.

This rearrangement joins TRBV19 to TRBJ1-2, with 10 bases that match TRBD1. V was clipped by 5 bases and J by 8 bases; unmatched bases: 8. Germline lookup yields CDR1 LNHDA and CDR2 SQIVND (reference sequence). The CDR3 has 14 amino acids. This chain's CDR3 is CASSPRGQGRGYTF. The CDR3 coding sequence is TGTGCCAGTAGTCCCCGGGGACAGGGGAGAGGCTACACCTTC.

The table lists this clone with many counts. DNA of the CDR3: TGTGCCAGCAGCTCGCGGGAAAGTATTAGGGAAAAACTGTTTTTT. Protein sequence: CASSSRESIREKLFF. V gene TRBV7-3 combines with J gene TRBJ1-4; D not certain. The V and J ends lost 4 bases and 8 bases respectively, with 17 bases between them. The CDR3 has 15 amino acids. Germline lookup yields CDR1 SGHTA and CDR2 FQGTGA.

The chain couples TRBV10-3 to TRBJ2-3; 12 bases fit TRBD2. The CDR3 extends over 15 amino acids. V shed 6 bases, J shed 1 base, and the junction held 2 bases outside the gene matches. CDR1 is ENHRY and CDR2 is SYGVKD in the germline V gene. CDR3 protein: CAISSSGRGTDTQYF. Written as DNA, the CDR3 is TGTGCCATCAGCTCTAGCGGGAGGGGCACAGATACGCAGTATTTT.

The chain carries TRBV18 and TRBJ1-6; the D gene is possibly TRBD1 (5 bases). The CDR3 extends over 14 amino acids. With 5 bases removed from V and 7 bases from J, the gap between germline ends came to 12 bases. The germline CDR1 and CDR2 sequences are KGHSH and LQKENI. The CDR3 loop reads CASSSETVNSPLHF. CDR3 bases: TGTGCCAGCTCATCAGAGACAGTCAATTCACCCCTCCACTTT.

V usage is TRBV5-1 and J usage is TRBJ1-4; TRBD1 might be the D (6 bases). Germline V CDR1 and CDR2: SGHRS, YFSETQ. This CDR3 has 14 residues. The V end was cut by 4 bases, the J end by 6 bases, with 13 bases between. The CDR3 reads CASSPGRQDEKLFF. The CDR3 DNA sequence: TGCGCCAGCAGCCCCGGGAGACAGGATGAAAAACTGTTTTTT.